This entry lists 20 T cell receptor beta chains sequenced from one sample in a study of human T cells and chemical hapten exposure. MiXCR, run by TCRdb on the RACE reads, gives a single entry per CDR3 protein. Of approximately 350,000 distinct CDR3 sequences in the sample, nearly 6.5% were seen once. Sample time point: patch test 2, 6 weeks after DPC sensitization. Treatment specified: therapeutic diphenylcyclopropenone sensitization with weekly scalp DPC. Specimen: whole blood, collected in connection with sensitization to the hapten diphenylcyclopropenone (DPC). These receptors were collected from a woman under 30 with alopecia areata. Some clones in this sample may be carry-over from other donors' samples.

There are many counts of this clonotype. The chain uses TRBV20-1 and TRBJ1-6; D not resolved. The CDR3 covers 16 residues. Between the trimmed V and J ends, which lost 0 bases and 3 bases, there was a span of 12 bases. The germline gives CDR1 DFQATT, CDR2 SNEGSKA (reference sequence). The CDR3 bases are TGCAGTGCTAGAGATGCAAGGGTCCTCTATAATTCACCCCTCCACTTT. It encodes CSARDARVLYNSPLHF.

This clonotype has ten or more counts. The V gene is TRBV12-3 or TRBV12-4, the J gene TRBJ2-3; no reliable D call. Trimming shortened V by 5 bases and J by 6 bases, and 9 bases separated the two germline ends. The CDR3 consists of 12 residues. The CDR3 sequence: CASSDTSDTQYF. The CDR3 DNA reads TGTGCCAGCAGTGACACAAGCGATACGCAGTATTTT.

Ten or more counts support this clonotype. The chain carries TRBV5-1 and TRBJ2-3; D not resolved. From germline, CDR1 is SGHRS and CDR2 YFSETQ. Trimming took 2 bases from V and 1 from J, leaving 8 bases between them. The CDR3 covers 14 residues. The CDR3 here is CASSFPTRTDTQYF. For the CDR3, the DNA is TGCGCCAGCAGCTTCCCGACTCGCACAGATACGCAGTATTTT. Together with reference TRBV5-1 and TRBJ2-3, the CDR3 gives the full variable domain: KAGVTQTPRYLIKTRGQQVTLSCSPISGHRSVSWYQQTPGQGLQFLFEYFSETQRNKGNFPGRFSGRQFSNSRSEMNVSTLELGDSALYLCASSFPTRTDTQYFGPGTRLTVL.

The CDR3 loop reads CATSHTGELFF. CDR3 nucleotide sequence: TGTGCCACCAGTCACACCGGGGAGCTGTTTTTT. The chain is built from TRBV24-1 and TRBJ2-2; D gene uncertain. Looked up from germline, CDR1 is KGHDR and CDR2 is SFDVKD. V was shortened by 6 bases and J by 3 bases, with 1 base between the two germline ends. The CDR3 runs 11 residues.

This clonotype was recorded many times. This chain's CDR3 is CASSPRTGGFGQPQHF. DNA for the CDR3: TGTGCCAGCAGTCCCCGGACAGGGGGGTTCGGTCAGCCCCAGCATTTT. J is TRBJ1-5 and V is TRBV27, with TRBD1 identical over 10 bases. J was trimmed by 6 bases and V by 5 bases; bases with no gene match: 10. Germline V CDR1 and CDR2: MNHEY, SMNVEV (reference sequence). The CDR3 length is 16 residues.

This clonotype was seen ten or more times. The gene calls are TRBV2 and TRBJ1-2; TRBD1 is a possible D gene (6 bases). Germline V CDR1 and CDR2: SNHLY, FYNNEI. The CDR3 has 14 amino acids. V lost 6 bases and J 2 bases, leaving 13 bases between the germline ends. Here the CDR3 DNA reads TGTGCCAGCAGCCGCCCCGACAGGAACTATGGCTACACCTTC. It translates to CASSRPDRNYGYTF.

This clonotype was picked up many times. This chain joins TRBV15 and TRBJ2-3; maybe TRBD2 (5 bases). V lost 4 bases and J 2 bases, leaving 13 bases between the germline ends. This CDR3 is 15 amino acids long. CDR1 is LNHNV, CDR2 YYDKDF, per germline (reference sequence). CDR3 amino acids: CATSNRRESTDTQYF. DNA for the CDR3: TGTGCCACCAGCAACCGACGGGAATCCACAGATACGCAGTATTTT.

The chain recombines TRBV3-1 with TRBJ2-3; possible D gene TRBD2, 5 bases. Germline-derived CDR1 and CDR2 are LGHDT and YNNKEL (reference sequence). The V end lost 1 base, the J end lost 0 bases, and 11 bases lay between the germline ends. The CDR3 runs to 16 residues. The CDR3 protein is CASSQGRRRSTDTQYF. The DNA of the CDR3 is TGTGCCAGCAGCCAAGGAAGGAGGCGTAGCACAGATACGCAGTATTTT.

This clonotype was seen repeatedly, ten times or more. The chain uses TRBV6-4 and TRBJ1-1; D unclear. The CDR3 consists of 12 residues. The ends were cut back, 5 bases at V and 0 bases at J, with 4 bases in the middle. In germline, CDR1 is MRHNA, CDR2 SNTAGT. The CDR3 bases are TGTGCCAGCAGTAAAATGAACACTGAAGCTTTCTTT. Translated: CASSKMNTEAFF.

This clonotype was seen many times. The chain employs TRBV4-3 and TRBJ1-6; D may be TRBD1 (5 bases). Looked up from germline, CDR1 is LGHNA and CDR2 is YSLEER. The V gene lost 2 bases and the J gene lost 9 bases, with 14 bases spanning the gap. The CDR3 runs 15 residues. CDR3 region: CASSQMGESGSPLHF. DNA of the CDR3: TGCGCCAGCAGCCAAATGGGGGAATCGGGTTCACCCCTCCACTTT.

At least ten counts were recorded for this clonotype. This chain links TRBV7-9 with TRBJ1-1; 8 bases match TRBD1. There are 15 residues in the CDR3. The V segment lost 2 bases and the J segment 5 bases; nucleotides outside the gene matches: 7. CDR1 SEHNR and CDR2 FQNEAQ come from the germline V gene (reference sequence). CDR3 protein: CASSLWSGGETEAFF. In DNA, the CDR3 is TGTGCCAGCAGCTTATGGTCAGGGGGCGAGACTGAAGCTTTCTTT.

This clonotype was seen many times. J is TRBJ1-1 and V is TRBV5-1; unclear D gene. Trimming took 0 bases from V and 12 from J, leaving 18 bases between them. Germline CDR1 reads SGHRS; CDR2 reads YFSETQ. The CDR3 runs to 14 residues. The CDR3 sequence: CASSLAAALSDTFF. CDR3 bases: TGCGCCAGCAGCTTGGCCGCAGCGCTGTCAGACACTTTCTTT.

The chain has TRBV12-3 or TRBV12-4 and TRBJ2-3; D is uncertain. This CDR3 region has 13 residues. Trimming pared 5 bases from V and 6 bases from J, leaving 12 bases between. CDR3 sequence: CASSTLRTDTQYF. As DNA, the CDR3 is TGTGCCAGCAGTACGCTGAGAACGGATACGCAGTATTTT.

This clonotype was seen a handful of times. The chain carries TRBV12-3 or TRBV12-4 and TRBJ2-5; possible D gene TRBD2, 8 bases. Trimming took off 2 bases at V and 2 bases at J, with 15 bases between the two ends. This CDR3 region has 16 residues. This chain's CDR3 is CASSLSGGGWQETQYF. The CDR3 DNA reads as TGTGCCAGCAGTTTATCGGGAGGGGGCTGGCAAGAGACCCAGTACTTC.

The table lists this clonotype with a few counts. The CDR3 loop is CASSLFATALNYGYTF. Here the CDR3 DNA reads TGTGCCAGCAGCCTGTTTGCGACAGCCCTGAACTATGGCTACACCTTC. This chain uses TRBV5-4 with TRBJ1-2; perhaps TRBD1 as D (5 bases). V was clipped by 4 bases and J by 2 bases, with 18 bases between them. This CDR3 spans 16 amino acids. Germline assignment: CDR1 SGHNT and CDR2 YYREEE (reference sequence).

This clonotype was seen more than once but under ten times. DNA of the CDR3: TGTGCCAGCAGTGATCCTACAGGGTGCACAGATACGCAGTATTTT. It specifies CASSDPTGCTDTQYF. The gene calls are TRBV25-1 and TRBJ2-3; maybe TRBD1 (6 bases). Trimming took 3 bases from V and 1 from J, leaving 11 bases between them. CDR3 length equals 15 residues. The V gene's germline CDR1 is MGHDK and CDR2 SYGVNS. Full variable domain (outside the CDR3, taken from reference TRBV25-1 and TRBJ2-3): EADIYQTPRYLVIGTGKKITLECSQTMGHDKMYWYQQDPGMELHLIHYSYGVNSTEKGDLSSESTVSRIRTEHFPLTLESARPSHTSQYLCASSDPTGCTDTQYFGPGTRLTVL.

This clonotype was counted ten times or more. The CDR3 DNA sequence: TGTGCCAGCAGCTTAAGAGGCCCAGGAAACACCATATATTTT. Amino acid sequence: CASSLRGPGNTIYF. The chain combines TRBV7-2 with TRBJ1-3; D is ambiguous. Germline CDR1 is SGHTA and CDR2 is FQGNSA. CDR3 length equals 14 residues. The V end was cut by 2 bases, the J end by 4 bases, with 9 bases between.

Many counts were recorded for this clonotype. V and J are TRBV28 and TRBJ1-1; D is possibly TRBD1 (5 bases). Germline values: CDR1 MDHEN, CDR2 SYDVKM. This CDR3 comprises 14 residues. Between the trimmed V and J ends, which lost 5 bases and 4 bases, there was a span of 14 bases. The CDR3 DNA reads TGTGCCAGCAGTCAGGGTCGAGGTCTCACTGAAGCTTTCTTT. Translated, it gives CASSQGRGLTEAFF.

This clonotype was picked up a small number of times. The CDR3 sequence is CASSQAQAGATGELFF. For the CDR3, the DNA is TGTGCCAGCAGCCAAGCCCAGGCCGGGGCGACCGGGGAGCTGTTTTTT. The chain is built from TRBV4-2 and TRBJ2-2, with D perhaps given as TRBD1 or TRBD2 (5 bases each). The CDR3 loop spans 16 amino acids. Trimming pared 1 base from V and 5 bases from J, leaving 14 bases between. Germline loops: CDR1 LGHNA, CDR2 YNFKEQ.

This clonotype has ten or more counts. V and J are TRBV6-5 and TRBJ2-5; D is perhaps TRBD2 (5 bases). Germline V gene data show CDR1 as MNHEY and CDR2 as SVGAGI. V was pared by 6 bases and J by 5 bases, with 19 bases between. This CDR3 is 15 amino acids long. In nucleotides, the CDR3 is TGTGCCAGCAGCTCCCGGGGTGGCGGTTTCGAGACCCAGTACTTC. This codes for CASSSRGGGFETQYF.